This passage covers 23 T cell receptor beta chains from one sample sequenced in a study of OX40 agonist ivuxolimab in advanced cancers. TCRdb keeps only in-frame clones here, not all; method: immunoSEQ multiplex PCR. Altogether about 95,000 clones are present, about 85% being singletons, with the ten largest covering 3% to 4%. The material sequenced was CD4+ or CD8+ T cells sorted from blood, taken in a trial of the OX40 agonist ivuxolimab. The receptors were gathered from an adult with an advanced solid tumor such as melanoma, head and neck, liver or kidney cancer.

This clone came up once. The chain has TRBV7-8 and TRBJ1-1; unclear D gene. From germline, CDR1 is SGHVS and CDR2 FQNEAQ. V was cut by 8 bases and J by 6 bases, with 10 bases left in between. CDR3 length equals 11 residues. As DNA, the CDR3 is TGTGCCAGCCGCCAAGGCGCTGAAGCTTTCTTT. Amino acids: CASRQGAEAFF. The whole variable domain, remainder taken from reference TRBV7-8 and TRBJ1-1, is GAGVSQSPRYKVAKRGQDVALRCDPISGHVSLFWYQQALGQGPEFLTYFQNEAQLDKSGLPSDRFFAERPEGSVSTLKIQRTQQEDSAVYLCASRQGAEAFFGQGTRLTVV.

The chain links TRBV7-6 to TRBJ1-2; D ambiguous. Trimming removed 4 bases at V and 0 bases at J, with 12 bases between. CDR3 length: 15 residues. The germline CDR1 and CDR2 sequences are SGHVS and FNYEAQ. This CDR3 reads CASSSLQGANYGYTF. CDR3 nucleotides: TGTGCCAGCAGCTCCTTACAAGGAGCTAACTATGGCTACACCTTC.

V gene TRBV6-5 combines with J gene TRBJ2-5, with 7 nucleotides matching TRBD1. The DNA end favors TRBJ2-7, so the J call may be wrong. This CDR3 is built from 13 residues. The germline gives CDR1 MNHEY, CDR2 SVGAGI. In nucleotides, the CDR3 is TGTGCCAGCAGGGGGACAGATCTATACGAGCAGTACTTC. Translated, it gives CASRGTDLYEQYF.

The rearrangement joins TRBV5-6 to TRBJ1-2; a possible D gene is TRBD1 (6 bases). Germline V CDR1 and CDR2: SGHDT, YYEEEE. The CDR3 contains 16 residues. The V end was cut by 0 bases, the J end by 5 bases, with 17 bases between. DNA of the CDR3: TGTGCCAGCAGCTTGGGGACAGCCCCTGACGGGTATGGCTACACCTTC. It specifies CASSLGTAPDGYGYTF.

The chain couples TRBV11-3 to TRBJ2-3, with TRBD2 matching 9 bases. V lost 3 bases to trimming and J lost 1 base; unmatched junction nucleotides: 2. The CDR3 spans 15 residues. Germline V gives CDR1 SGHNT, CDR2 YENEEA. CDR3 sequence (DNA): TGTGCCAGCAGCTTCAGACTAGCGGGCACAGATACGCAGTATTTT. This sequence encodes CASSFRLAGTDTQYF.

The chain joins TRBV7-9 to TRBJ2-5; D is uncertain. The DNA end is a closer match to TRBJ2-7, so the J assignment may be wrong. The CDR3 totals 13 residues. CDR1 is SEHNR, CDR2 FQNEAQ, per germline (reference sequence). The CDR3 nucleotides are TGTGCCAGCAGCTTAAGCGAAACCTACGAGCAGTACTTC. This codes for CASSLSETYEQYF.

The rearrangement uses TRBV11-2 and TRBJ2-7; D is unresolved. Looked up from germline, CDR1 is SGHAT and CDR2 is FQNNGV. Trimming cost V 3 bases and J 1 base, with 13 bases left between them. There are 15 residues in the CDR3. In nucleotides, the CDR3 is TGTGCCAGCAGCTTCGTGGGGTCGGTTTCCTACGAGCAGTACTTC. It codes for CASSFVGSVSYEQYF. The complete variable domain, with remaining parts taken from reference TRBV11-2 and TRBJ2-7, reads EAGVAQSPRYKIIEKRQSVAFWCNPISGHATLYWYQQILGQGPKLLIQFQNNGVVDDSQLPKDRFSAERLKGVDSTLKIQPAKLEDSAVYLCASSFVGSVSYEQYFGPGTRLTVT.

The CDR3: CATSRGGYQETQYF. DNA of the CDR3: TGTGCCACCAGCAGGGGCGGTTACCAAGAGACCCAGTACTTC. The J gene is TRBJ2-5, the V gene TRBV15; no definite D call. Germline CDR1 LNHNV, CDR2 YYDKDF (reference sequence). The CDR3 length is 14 residues. With 3 bases removed from V and 0 bases from J, the gap between germline ends came to 8 bases. The full variable domain, rest sourced from reference TRBV15 and TRBJ2-5, is DAMVIQNPRYQVTQFGKPVTLSCSQTLNHNVMYWYQQKSSQAPKLLFHYYDKDFNNEADTPDNFQSRRPNTSFCFLDIRSPGLGDTAMYLCATSRGGYQETQYFGPGTRLLVL.

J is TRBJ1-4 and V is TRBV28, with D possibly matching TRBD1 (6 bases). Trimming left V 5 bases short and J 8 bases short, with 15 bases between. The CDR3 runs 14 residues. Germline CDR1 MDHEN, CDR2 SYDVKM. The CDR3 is CASSPGGHPEKLFF. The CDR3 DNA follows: TGTGCCAGCAGTCCGGGGGGACACCCCGAAAAACTGTTTTTT.

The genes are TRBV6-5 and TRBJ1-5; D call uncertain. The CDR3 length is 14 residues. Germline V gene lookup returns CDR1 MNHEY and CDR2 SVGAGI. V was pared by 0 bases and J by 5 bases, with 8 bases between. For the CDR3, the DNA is TGTGCCAGCAGTTACTCGGGTTGGGATCAGCCCCAGCATTTT. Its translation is CASSYSGWDQPQHF.

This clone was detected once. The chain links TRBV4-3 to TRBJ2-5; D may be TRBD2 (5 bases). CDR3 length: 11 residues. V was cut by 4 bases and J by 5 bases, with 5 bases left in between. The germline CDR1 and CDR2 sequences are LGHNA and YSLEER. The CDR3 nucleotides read TGCGCCAGCAGCCGCGGGGAGACCCAGTACTTC. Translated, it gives CASSRGETQYF.

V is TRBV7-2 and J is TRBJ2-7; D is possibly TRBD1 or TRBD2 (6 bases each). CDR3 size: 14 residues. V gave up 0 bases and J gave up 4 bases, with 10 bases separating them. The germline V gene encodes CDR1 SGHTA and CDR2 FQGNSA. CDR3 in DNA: TGTGCCAGCAGCTTAGCCGGGGGCGGGTACGAGCAGTACTTC. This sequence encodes CASSLAGGGYEQYF.

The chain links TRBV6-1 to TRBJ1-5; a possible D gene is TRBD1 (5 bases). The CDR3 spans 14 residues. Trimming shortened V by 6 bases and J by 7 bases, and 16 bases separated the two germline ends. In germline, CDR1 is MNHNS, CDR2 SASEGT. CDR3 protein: CASSYPGEGQPQHF. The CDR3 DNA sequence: TGTGCCAGCAGCTACCCGGGGGAAGGCCAGCCCCAGCATTTT.

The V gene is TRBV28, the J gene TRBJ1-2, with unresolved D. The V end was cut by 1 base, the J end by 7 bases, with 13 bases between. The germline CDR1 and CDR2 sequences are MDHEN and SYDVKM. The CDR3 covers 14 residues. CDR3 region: CASSLSVVPGGYTF. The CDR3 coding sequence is TGTGCCAGCAGTTTATCGGTGGTTCCAGGTGGCTACACCTTC.

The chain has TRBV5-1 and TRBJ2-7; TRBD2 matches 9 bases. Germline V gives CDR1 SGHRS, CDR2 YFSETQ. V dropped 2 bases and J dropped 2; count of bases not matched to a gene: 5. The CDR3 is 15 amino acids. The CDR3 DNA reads TGCGCCAGCAGCTTCTCTAGCGGGGAAACCTACGAGCAGTACTTC. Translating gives CASSFSSGETYEQYF.

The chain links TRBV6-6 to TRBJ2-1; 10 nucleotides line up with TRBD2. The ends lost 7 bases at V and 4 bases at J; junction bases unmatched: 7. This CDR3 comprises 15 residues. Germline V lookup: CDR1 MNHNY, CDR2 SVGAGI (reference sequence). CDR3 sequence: CASTAGLAAYNEQFF. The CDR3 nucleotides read TGTGCCAGCACCGCCGGACTAGCGGCTTACAATGAGCAGTTCTTC.

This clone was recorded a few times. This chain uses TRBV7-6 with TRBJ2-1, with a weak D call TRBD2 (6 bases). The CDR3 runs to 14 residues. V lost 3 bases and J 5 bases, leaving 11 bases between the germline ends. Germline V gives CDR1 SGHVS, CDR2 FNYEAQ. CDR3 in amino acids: CASSFGGMDNEQFF. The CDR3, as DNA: TGTGCCAGCAGCTTTGGCGGGATGGACAATGAGCAGTTCTTC.

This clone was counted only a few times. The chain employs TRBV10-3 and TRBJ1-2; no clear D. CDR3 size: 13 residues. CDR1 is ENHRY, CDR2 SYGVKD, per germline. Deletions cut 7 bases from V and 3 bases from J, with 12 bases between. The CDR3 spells CAINAGVDYGYTF. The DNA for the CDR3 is TGTGCCATCAATGCGGGTGTGGACTATGGCTACACCTTC.

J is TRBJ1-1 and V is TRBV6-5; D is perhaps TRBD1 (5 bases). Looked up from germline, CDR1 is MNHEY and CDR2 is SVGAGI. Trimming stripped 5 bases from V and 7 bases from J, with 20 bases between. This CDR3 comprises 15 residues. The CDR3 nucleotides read TGTGCCAGCAGTCCTGCCGGCCTCGGGGGGGGTGAAGCTTTCTTT. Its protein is CASSPAGLGGGEAFF.

The CDR3 DNA sequence: TGTGCCAGCAGCCAAGCGGGGGCTAACTCTGGAAACACCATATATTTT. It encodes CASSQAGANSGNTIYF. The chain combines TRBV4-2 with TRBJ1-3; TRBD1 is a possible D gene (6 bases). The CDR3 covers 16 residues. Between the trimmed V and J ends, which lost 1 base and 0 bases, there was a span of 10 bases. Per the germline V gene, CDR1 is LGHNA and CDR2 is YNFKEQ.

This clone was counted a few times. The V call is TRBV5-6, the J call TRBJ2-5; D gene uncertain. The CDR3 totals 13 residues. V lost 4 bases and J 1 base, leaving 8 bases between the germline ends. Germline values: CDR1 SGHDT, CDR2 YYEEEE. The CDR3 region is CASSPGPQETQYF. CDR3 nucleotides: TGTGCCAGCAGCCCCGGGCCCCAAGAGACCCAGTACTTC.

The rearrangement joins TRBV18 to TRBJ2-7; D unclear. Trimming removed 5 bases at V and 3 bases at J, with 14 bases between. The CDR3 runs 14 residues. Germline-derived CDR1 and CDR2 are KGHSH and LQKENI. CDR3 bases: TGTGCCAGCTCAATGGGTCCGAATCACTACGAGCAGTACTTC. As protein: CASSMGPNHYEQYF.

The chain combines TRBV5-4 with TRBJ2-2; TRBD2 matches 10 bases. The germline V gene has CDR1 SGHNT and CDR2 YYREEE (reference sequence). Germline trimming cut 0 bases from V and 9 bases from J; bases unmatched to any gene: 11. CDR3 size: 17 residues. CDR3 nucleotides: TGTGCCAGCAGCTTGGGCGGAGCGGGAGGGCCGGGCCGGGAGCTGTTTTTT. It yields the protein CASSLGGAGGPGRELFF.